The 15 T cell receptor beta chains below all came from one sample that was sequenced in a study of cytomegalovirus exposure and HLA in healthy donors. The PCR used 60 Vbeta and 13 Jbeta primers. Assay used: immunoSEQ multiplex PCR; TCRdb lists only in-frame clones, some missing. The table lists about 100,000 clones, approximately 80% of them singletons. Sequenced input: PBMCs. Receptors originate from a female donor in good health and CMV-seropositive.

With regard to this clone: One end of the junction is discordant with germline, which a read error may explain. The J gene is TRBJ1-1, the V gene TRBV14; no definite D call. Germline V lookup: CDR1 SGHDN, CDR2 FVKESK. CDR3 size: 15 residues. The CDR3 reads CASSQVGRANAEAFF. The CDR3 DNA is TGTGCCAGCAGCCAAGTTGGGCGGGCGAACGCTGAAGCTTTCTTT. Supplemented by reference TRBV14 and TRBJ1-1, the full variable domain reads EAGVTQFPSHSVIEKGQTVTLRCDPISGHDNLYWYRRVMGKEIKFLLHFVKESKQDESGMPNNRFLAERTGGTYSTLKVQPAELEDSGVYFCASSQVGRANAEAFFGQGTRLTVV.

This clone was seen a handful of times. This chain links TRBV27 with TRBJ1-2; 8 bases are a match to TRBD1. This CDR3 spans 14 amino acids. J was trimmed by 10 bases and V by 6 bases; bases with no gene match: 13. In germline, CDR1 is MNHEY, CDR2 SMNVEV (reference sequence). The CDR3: CASSIHPGRGPYTF. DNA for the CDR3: TGTGCCAGCAGCATACATCCGGGCAGGGGGCCCTACACCTTC.

The CDR3 here is CASSGQASDTQYF. CDR3 sequence (DNA): TGTGCCAGCAGTGGACAGGCTTCGGATACGCAGTATTTT. V usage is TRBV2 and J usage is TRBJ2-3; tentative D call: TRBD1 (6 bases). This CDR3 has 13 residues. V gave up 4 bases and J gave up 6 bases, with 11 bases separating them. Germline CDR1 and CDR2: SNHLY and FYNNEI.

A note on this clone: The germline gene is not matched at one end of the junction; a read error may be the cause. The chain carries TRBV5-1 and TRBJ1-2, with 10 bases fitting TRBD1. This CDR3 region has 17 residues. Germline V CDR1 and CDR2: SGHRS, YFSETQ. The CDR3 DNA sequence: TGCGCCAGCAGTTTGGGGCACCGGGACAGGGGTAACTATGGCTACACCTTC. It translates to CASSLGHRDRGNYGYTF.

The CDR3 sequence is CATRLGVNTEAFF. The CDR3 DNA reads TGTGCCACCCGGCTAGGGGTGAACACTGAAGCTTTCTTT. V is TRBV15 and J is TRBJ1-1; maybe TRBD1 (5 bases). The CDR3 length is 13 residues. The germline V gene encodes CDR1 LNHNV and CDR2 YYDKDF (reference sequence). Trimming took 8 bases from V and 0 from J, leaving 10 bases between them.

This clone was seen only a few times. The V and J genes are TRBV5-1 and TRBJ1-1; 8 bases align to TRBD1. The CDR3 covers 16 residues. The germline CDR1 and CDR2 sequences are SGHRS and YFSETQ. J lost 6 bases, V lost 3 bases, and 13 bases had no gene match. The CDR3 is CASSSSPQGARAEAFF. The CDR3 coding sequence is TGCGCCAGCAGCTCATCCCCCCAGGGGGCGCGGGCTGAAGCTTTCTTT. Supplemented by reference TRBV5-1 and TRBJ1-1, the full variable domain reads KAGVTQTPRYLIKTRGQQVTLSCSPISGHRSVSWYQQTPGQGLQFLFEYFSETQRNKGNFPGRFSGRQFSNSRSEMNVSTLELGDSALYLCASSSSPQGARAEAFFGQGTRLTVV.

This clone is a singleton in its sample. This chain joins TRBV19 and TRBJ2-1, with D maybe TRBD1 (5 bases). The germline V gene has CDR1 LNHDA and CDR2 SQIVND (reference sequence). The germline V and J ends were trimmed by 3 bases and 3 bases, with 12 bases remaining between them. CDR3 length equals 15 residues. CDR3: CASSISQGIYNEQFF. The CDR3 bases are TGTGCCAGTAGTATCTCCCAGGGTATCTACAATGAGCAGTTCTTC.

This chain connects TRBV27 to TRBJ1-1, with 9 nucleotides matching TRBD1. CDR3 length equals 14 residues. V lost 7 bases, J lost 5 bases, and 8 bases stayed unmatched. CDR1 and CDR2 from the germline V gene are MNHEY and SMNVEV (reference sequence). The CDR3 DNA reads TGTGCCAGCATCCCGGGACAGGGTCGAACTGAAGCTTTCTTT. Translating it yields CASIPGQGRTEAFF.

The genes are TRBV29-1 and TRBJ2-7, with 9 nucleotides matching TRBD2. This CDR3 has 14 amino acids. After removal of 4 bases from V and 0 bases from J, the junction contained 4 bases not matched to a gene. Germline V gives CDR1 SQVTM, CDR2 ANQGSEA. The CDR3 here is CSVVGGGVSYEQYF. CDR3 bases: TGCAGCGTTGTGGGCGGGGGGGTCTCCTACGAGCAGTACTTC.

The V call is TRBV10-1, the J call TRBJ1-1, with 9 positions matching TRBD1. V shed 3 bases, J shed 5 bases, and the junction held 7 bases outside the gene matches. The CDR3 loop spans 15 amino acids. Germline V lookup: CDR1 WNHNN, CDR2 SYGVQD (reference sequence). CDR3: CASSENRGLRTEAFF. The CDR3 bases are TGCGCCAGCAGTGAAAACAGGGGGCTGAGAACTGAAGCTTTCTTT.

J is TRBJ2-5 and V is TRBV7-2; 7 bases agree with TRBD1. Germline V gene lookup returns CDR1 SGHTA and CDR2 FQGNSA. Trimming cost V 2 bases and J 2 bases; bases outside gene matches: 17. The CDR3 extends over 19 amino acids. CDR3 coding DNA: TGTGCCAGCAGCTTATTTATTGTGGGACAGAGGGAGAGACAAGAGACCCAGTACTTC. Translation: CASSLFIVGQRERQETQYF.

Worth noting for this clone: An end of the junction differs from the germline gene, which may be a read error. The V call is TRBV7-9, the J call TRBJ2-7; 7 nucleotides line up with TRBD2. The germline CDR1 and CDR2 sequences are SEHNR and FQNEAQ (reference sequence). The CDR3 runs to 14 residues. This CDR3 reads CSSSQQTSMDEQYF. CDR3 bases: TGTTCCAGCAGCCAACAGACTAGCATGGACGAGCAGTACTTC.

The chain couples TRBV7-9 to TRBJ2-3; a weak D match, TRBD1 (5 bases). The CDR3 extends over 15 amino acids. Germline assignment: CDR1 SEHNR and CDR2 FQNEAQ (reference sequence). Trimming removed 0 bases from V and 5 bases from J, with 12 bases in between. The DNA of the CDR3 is TGTGCCAGCAGCTTAGCGCAGACAGTACAAGATACGCAGTATTTT. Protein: CASSLAQTVQDTQYF. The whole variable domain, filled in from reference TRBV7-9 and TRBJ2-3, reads DTGVSQNPRHKITKRGQNVTFRCDPISEHNRLYWYRQTLGQGPEFLTYFQNEAQLEKSRLLSDRFSAERPKGSFSTLEIQRTEQGDSAMYLCASSLAQTVQDTQYFGPGTRLTVL.

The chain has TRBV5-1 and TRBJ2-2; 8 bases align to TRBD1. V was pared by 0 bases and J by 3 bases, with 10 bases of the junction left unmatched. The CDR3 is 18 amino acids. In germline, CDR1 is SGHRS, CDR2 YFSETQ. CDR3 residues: CASSLDDRGYLDTGELFF. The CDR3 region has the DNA TGCGCCAGCAGCTTGGATGACAGGGGTTATTTGGACACCGGGGAGCTGTTTTTT.

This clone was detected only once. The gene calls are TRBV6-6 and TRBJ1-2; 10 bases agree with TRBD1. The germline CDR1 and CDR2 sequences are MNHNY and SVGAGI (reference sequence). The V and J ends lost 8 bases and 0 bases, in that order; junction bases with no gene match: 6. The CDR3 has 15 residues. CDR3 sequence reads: CASWGDRGPNYGYTF. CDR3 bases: TGTGCCAGCTGGGGGGACAGGGGCCCTAACTATGGCTACACCTTC.